This TCR beta chain was captured in a study of T-cell reconstitution after alpha-beta-depleted transplantation in children. With 5 bases clipped from V and 5 bases from J, the junction kept 7 bases outside the gene matches. Germline lookup yields CDR1 SGHAT and CDR2 FQDESV (reference sequence). CDR3 length: 15 amino acids. Turning to this clonotype: Its antigen is not known.

It was with unique molecular identifiers that the TCRbeta library was prepared. One entry per CDR3 protein results from TCRdb running MiXCR on the PCR reads. This sample has approximately 190,000 distinct CDR3 sequences, with about 8.4% found just once. Study-wide results and caveats: As was reported, about two months after transplant, alpha-beta T cells came from several hundred expanded graft clones. Certain patients had high TCRbeta diversity at day 60, and it came from recipient T cells and thymic progenitors that survived. Hyperexpanded clones declined; after one year, newly produced T cells mostly supplied diversity.

This specimen was PBMCs, mostly from graft donor cells, taken 360 days after TCRalphabeta/CD19-depleted stem cell transplant. The clonotype was recovered from a male patient aged 2 to 9 who had a stem cell transplant for acute myeloid leukemia, so the T cells may come from the graft donor. The chain is built from TRBV11-1 and TRBJ2-1, with 9 bases fitting TRBD1. CDR3 amino acids: CASSLRTGDDNEQFF. CDR3 bases: TGTGCCAGCAGCCTACGGACAGGGGACGACAATGAGCAGTTCTTC. The full variable domain, rest sourced from reference TRBV11-1 and TRBJ2-1, is EAEVAQSPRYKITEKSQAVAFWCDPISGHATLYWYRQILGQGPELLVQFQDESVVDDSQLPKDRFSAERLKGVDSTLKIQPAELGDSAMYLCASSLRTGDDNEQFFGPGTRLTVL.